These 2 T cell receptor beta chains were all obtained from the same sample, sequenced in a study of blood T cell repertoires in COVID-19 (dated by TCRdb to 2018 to 2020). Library construction relied on the immunoSEQ multiplex PCR assay. TCRdb retrieved this table from immuneACCESS and kept in-frame rearrangements only. Not all clones are present; in checked studies, unresolved V genes account for under half, and no reason is known for the remainder. In this sample the table shows roughly 200,000 clones, 75% to 90% of which occur a single time. The ten top clones hold more than 4% of the sample. Input material: PBMCs or T cells enriched from blood (not recorded which). The receptors shown here come from a woman aged 25-40 years who had been exposed to COVID-19.

The chain employs TRBV2 and TRBJ1-2, with 7 nucleotides matching TRBD1. CDR1 and CDR2 (germline): SNHLY, FYNNEI. The CDR3 extends over 13 amino acids. V dropped 5 bases and J dropped 2; count of bases not matched to a gene: 2. DNA for the CDR3: TGTGCCAGCAGTCCGACAGGGAACTATGGCTACACCTTC. Translated, it gives CASSPTGNYGYTF. The full variable domain, its missing parts supplied by reference TRBV2 and TRBJ1-2, is EPEVTQTPSHQVTQMGQEVILRCVPISNHLYFYWYRQILGQKVEFLVSFYNNEISEKSEIFDDQFSVERPDGSNFTLKIRSTKLEDSAMYFCASSPTGNYGYTFGSGTRLTVV.

The chain has TRBV6-5 and TRBJ2-6; D is possibly TRBD2 (6 bases). Germline V gives CDR1 MNHEY, CDR2 SVGAGI. Trimming pared 8 bases from V and 2 bases from J, leaving 13 bases between. CDR3 length equals 15 residues. This CDR3 reads CASLAGLTGANVLTF. The CDR3, as DNA: TGTGCCAGCTTAGCAGGACTAACTGGGGCCAACGTCCTGACTTTC.